This note documents a single TCR beta chain sequence. The target antigen is unknown. No DNA is given; TCRdb re-called the 5' RACE reads and lists each CDR3 protein once. The specimen's table records some 460,000 distinct CDR3 sequences. This CDR3 is built from 11 residues. In germline, CDR1 is MNHNY, CDR2 SVGAGI (reference sequence). The sample comes from a study of T cells expressing NK-cell markers. The overall study: In the group of eight sequenced donors, seven were HCMV-seropositive and one was seronegative.

Study-wide results and caveats: For about six donors, the dominant NKG2C+ clonotypes made up roughly 1.0-7.5% of their CD8+ T cells. Among several donors, these clonotypes also ranked first in the CD3+CD56-NKG2C+ fraction.

The gene calls are TRBV6-6 and TRBJ2-7; TCRdb lists TRBD1, though no DNA is available to test this call. Sequencing used blood T cells: a sorted CD56 or NKG2C T cell subset, CD4+ or CD8+ T cells, or bulk PBMC T cells (not recorded which). The sequence derives from a woman between 45 and 60 years old in good health. This CDR3 is CASSGQREQYF.